This T cell receptor beta chain was obtained from a study of radiation and T cells in renal cell carcinoma. For the study at large: Nephrectomy followed 15 Gy stereotactic body radiation by 4 weeks.

The study's findings and limits: Pretreatment tumor biopsies were lacking, so baseline clonotypes are unknown. Top tumor clonotypes rose in blood 2 weeks post-radiation, then contracted.

Details on this clone: What it binds is not known.

Per the germline V gene, CDR1 is SNHLY and CDR2 is FYNNEI. The ends lost 6 bases at V and 4 bases at J; junction bases unmatched: 6. The CDR3 sequence is 16 residues long. Generated by immunoSEQ multiplex PCR, the TCRdb table keeps only in-frame clones and is missing some. This table has 150,000 or so clones, over 75% appearing once. Noted time point: baseline pretreatment blood. Treatment defined: 15 Gy SBRT to primary tumor, nephrectomy 4 weeks later. Clear cell pathology was present in this patient's renal cell carcinoma. The source material was blood, sampled from a patient whose treatment included radiotherapy and nephrectomy. The chain has TRBV2 and TRBJ2-2, with 12 bases aligning to TRBD2. The sequence came from a woman aged 45-59 years with renal cell carcinoma. This chain's CDR3 is CASRRLAGDFTGELFF. Written as DNA, the CDR3 is TGTGCCAGCAGGAGACTAGCGGGGGATTTCACCGGGGAGCTGTTTTTT.